Detailed here is one TCR beta chain. Antigen unknown. The PCR contained 60 Vbeta and 13 Jbeta primers. Generated by immunoSEQ multiplex PCR, the TCRdb table keeps only in-frame clones and is missing some. The data show 150,000 to 200,000 clones, around 68% seen once. The data stem from a study of cytomegalovirus exposure and HLA in healthy donors. Germline V lookup: CDR1 SGHRS, CDR2 YFSETQ. This CDR3 is 13 amino acids long. The V end was cut by 5 bases, the J end by 8 bases, with 15 bases between. Whole-study results and caveats: Highly shared sequence variants in one cluster were likely a sequencing artifact.

The source material was PBMCs. This TCR was recovered from a girl between 10 and 17 years old in good health and CMV-seronegative. The chain has TRBV5-1 and TRBJ2-3; D may be TRBD2 (7 bases). DNA of the CDR3: TGCGCCAGCAGGCCCGAGGGGGGGACTACGCAGTATTTT. It translates to CASRPEGGTTQYF.